Given below is one T cell receptor (beta chain) in context. Its target is unknown. For each subset, genomic DNA was distributed in equal portions over several immunoSEQ plates. Only in-frame clones appear in the TCRdb table, and some are missing; sequencing was by immunoSEQ multiplex PCR. The sample has around 2.3 million clones, 95% seen once. These data belong to a study of shared clonotypes between healthy human individuals. Findings and limits, study-wide: All-four-donor shared clonotypes had higher generation probabilities than non-shared clonotypes did.

The CDR3 is made up of 15 amino acids. Germline CDR1 MNHNS, CDR2 SASEGT. J was trimmed by 5 bases and V by 5 bases; bases with no gene match: 6. This rearrangement joins TRBV6-1 to TRBJ2-5, with 12 nucleotides matching TRBD2. The receptor comes from a young man in good health. Material for sequencing was naive CD4+ T cells sorted from blood. Specified subset: CD45RA+ positively selected. CDR3 DNA: TGTGCCAGCAGTCTAGCGGGAGGGCCGGTCGAGACCCAGTACTTC. Translated, it gives CASSLAGGPVETQYF.